This T cell receptor beta chain was profiled in a study of cytomegalovirus exposure and HLA in healthy donors. General study findings and limits: The study found most TCR sequences rare, yet found some public TCRs in many donors. In a later analysis, around 18,000 TCR beta sequences were associated with HLA alleles at 0.05 false discovery rate. A reported reduction in N-insertions relative to the roughly 710-donor mean was seen in an Asian-associated ancestry cluster in a later analysis.

As for this clone: Its specificity is unknown.

A multiplex PCR was run with 60 Vbeta primers and 13 Jbeta primers. Only in-frame clones appear in the TCRdb table, and some are missing; sequencing was by immunoSEQ multiplex PCR. The data contain under 200,000 clones, around 80% of them singletons. J gave up 2 bases and V 1 base, and 4 bases lay outside the gene matches. The length of the CDR3 is 15 residues. CDR1 SGHNT and CDR2 YYREEE come from the germline V gene (reference sequence). The V and J genes are TRBV5-4 and TRBJ2-3; TRBD1 aligns across 7 bases. This TCR was recovered from a woman aged 18-29 years in good health and CMV-seronegative. The sequencing input was PBMCs. The chain's CDR3 is CASSLPGQHTDTQYF. CDR3 bases: TGTGCCAGCAGCTTGCCGGGACAGCACACAGATACGCAGTATTTT.